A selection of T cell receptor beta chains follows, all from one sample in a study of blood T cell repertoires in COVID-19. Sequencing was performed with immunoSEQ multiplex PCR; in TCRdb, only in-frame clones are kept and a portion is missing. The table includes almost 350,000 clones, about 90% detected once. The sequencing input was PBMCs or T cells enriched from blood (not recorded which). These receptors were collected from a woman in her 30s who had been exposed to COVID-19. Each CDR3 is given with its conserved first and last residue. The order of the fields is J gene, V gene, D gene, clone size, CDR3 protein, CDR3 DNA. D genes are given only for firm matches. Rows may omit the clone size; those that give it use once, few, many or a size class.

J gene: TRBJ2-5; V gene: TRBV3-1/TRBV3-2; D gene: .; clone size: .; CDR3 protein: CASSETGSGETQYF; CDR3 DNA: TGTGCCAGCAGCGAAACAGGGTCTGGAGAGACCCAGTACTTC
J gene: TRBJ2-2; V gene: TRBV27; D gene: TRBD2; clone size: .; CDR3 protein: CASTPRRGTSGTNTGELFF; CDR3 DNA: TGTGCCAGCACCCCGCGGCGAGGGACTAGCGGGACGAACACCGGGGAGCTGTTTTTT
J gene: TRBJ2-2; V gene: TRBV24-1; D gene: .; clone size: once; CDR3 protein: CATSVGVSTGELFF; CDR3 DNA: TGTGCCACCAGTGTTGGAGTTAGCACCGGGGAGCTGTTTTTT
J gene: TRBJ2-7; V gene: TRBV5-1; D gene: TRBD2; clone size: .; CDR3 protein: CASSSGTSGIDFYEQYF; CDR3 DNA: TGCGCCAGCAGCTCCGGGACTAGCGGGATTGATTTCTACGAGCAGTACTTC
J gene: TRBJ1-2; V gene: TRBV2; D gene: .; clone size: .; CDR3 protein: CASSPDRNYGYTF; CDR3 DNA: TGTGCCAGCAGTCCAGACAGGAACTATGGCTACACCTTC
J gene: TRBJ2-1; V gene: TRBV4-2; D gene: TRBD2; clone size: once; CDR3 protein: CASSPSAGGPGEQFF; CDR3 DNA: TGTGCCAGCAGCCCCAGCGCGGGAGGGCCGGGTGAGCAGTTCTTC
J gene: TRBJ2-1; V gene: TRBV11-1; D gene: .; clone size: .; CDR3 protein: CASSRTGYVVFF; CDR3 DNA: TGTGCCAGCAGCCGAACGGGGTACGTCGTGTTCTTC
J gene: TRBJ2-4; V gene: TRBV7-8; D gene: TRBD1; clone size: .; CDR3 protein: CASSPQGAGNIQYF; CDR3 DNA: TGTGCCAGCAGCCCCCAGGGGGCCGGAAACATTCAGTACTTC
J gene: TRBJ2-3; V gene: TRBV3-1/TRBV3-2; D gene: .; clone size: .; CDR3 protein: CASRPSGADTQYF; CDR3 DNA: TGTGCCAGCAGACCCAGCGGTGCAGATACGCAGTATTTT
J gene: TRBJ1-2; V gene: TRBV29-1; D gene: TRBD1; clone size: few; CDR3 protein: CSVEQGAIYGYTF; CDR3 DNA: TGCAGCGTTGAACAGGGGGCTATCTATGGCTACACCTTC
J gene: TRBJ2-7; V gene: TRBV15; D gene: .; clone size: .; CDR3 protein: CATSGQSYEQYF; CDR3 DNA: TGTGCCACCAGCGGGCAAAGCTACGAGCAGTACTTC
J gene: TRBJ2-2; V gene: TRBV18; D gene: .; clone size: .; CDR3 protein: CASSPSGVGTGELFF; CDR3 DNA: TGTGCCAGCTCACCATCGGGAGTTGGCACCGGGGAGCTGTTTTTT
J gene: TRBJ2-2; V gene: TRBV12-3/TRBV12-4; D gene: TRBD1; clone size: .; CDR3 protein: CASGTGPTGELFF; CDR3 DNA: TGTGCCAGCGGGACAGGGCCCACCGGGGAGCTGTTTTTT
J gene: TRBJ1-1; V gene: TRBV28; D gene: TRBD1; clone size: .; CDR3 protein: CASSPGQGNTEAFF; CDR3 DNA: TGTGCCAGCAGCCCGGGACAGGGGAACACTGAAGCTTTCTTT
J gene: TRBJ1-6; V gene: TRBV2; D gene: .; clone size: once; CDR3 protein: CASKQGNNSPLHF; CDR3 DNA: TGTGCCAGCAAACAGGGCAATAATTCACCCCTCCACTTT
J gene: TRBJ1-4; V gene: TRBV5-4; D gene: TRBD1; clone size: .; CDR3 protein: CASSTGQGRSTNEKLFF; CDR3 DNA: TGTGCCAGCAGCACGGGACAGGGGCGTTCAACTAATGAAAAACTGTTTTTT
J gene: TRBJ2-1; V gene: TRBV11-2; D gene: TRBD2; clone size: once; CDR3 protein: CASSLAQTLLAGDLGLQFF; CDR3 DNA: TGTGCCAGCAGCTTAGCCCAAACCCTACTAGCGGGAGACCTCGGCCTCCAGTTCTTC
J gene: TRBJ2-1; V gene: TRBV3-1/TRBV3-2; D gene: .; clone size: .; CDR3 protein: CASSPTGSEQFF; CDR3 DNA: TGTGCCAGCAGCCCAACAGGGAGTGAGCAGTTCTTC
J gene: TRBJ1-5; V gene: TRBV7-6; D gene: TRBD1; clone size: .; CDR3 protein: CALGVWAGTGGSQPQHF; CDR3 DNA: TGTGCCCTCGGGGTCTGGGCCGGGACAGGGGGATCTCAGCCCCAGCATTTT
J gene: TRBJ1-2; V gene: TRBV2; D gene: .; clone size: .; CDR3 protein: CASSEALGSGSGYGYTF; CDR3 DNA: TGTGCCAGCAGTGAAGCGCTTGGGTCAGGGTCGGGCTATGGCTACACCTTC
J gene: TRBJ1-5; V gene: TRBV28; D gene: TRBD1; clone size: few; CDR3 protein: CASRGQGGNQPQHF; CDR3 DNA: TGTGCCAGCAGGGGACAGGGGGGCAATCAGCCCCAGCATTTT
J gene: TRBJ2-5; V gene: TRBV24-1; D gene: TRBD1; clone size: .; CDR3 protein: CATSHRGRIPPETQYF; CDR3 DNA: TGTGCCACCAGTCACAGGGGGCGAATCCCCCCTGAGACCCAGTACTTC
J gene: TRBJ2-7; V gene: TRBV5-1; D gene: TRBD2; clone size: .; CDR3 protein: CASSWGLAGVREQYF; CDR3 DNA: TGCGCCAGCAGCTGGGGCCTAGCGGGAGTTCGTGAGCAGTACTTC
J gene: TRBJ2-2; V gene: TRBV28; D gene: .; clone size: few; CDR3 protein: CASSRQSANTGELFF; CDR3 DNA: TGTGCCAGCAGTCGACAGTCAGCGAACACCGGGGAGCTGTTTTTT
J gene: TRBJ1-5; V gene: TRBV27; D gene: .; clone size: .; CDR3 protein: CASSKQGNQPQHF; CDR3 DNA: TGTGCCAGCAGTAAACAAGGCAATCAGCCCCAGCATTTT
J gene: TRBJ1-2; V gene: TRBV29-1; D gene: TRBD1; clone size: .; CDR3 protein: CSVEDRGQLYGYTF; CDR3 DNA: TGCAGCGTTGAGGACAGGGGGCAATTATATGGCTACACCTTC
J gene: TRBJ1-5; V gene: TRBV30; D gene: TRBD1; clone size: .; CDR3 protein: CAWSDTGVQPQHF; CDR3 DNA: TGTGCCTGGAGCGACACAGGGGTTCAGCCCCAGCATTTT
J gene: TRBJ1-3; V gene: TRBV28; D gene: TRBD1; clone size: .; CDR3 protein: CASWDSGRSSGNTIYF; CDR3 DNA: TGTGCCAGCTGGGACAGCGGCCGATCCTCTGGAAACACCATATATTTT
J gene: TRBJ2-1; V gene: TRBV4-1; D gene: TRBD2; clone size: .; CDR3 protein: CASSQDGGSSYNEQFF; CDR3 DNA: TGCGCCAGCAGCCAAGATGGCGGGAGCTCCTACAATGAGCAGTTCTTC